The next 28 T cell receptor beta chains were all read from a single sample in a study of CD8 T cells in ankylosing spondylitis. TCRdb reprocessed the 5' RACE reads via MiXCR and lists one record per CDR3 protein. The data hold approximately 250,000 distinct CDR3 sequences, with roughly 8.2% observed a single time. The sequenced sample was blood, either unsorted or a sorted T cell fraction (not recorded which). The receptors derive from a female donor with ankylosing spondylitis or in good health (not recorded which).

Comments on this clonotype: This sequence may be a read error, since a much larger clone differs from it by one base. The CDR3 region is CASSTGTGLVLSSYEQYF. In DNA, the CDR3 is TGTGCCAGCAGCACCGGGACAGGACTAGTGTTGAGCTCCTACGAGCAGTACTTC. The chain employs TRBV5-4 and TRBJ2-7, with TRBD1 as a possible D gene (8 bases). The CDR3 sequence is 18 residues long. Germline-derived CDR1 and CDR2 are SGHNT and YYREEE (reference sequence). V was pared by 4 bases and J by 0 bases, with 23 bases between.

This clonotype has at least ten counts. The chain uses TRBV24-1 and TRBJ2-1; possible D gene TRBD2, 6 bases. This CDR3 has 16 residues. Germline V CDR1 and CDR2: KGHDR, SFDVKD. The V end was cut by 2 bases, the J end by 0 bases, with 10 bases between. As DNA, the CDR3 is TGTGCCACCAGTGATTCGCCGGGACTCTCCTACAATGAGCAGTTCTTC. This codes for CATSDSPGLSYNEQFF.

This clonotype was recorded at least ten times. The chain carries TRBV20-1 and TRBJ1-2; D is perhaps TRBD1 (5 bases). Between the trimmed V and J ends, which lost 4 bases and 3 bases, there was a span of 9 bases. This CDR3 region has 12 residues. Germline V gives CDR1 DFQATT, CDR2 SNEGSKA (reference sequence). CDR3 residues: CSAIGRDYGYTF. CDR3 DNA: TGCAGTGCTATAGGCAGGGACTATGGCTACACCTTC.

This clonotype has at least ten counts. The V and J genes are TRBV9 and TRBJ2-1; D remains ambiguous. This CDR3 is 13 amino acids long. From germline, CDR1 is SGDLS and CDR2 YYNGEE. Trimming cost V 0 bases and J 2 bases, with 3 bases left between them. The CDR3 protein is CASSVEPYNEQFF. The CDR3 DNA reads as TGTGCCAGCAGCGTAGAACCCTACAATGAGCAGTTCTTC.

In this sample, this clonotype turned up many times. The rearrangement links TRBV29-1 to TRBJ1-1; TRBD1 is a possible D gene (6 bases). CDR1 is SQVTM and CDR2 is ANQGSEA in the germline V gene. V was clipped by 6 bases and J by 1 base, with 15 bases between them. There are 14 residues in the CDR3. The CDR3 DNA sequence: TGCAGCGTCCAGCCCCAGGGGACGAACACTGAAGCTTTCTTT. Translation gives CSVQPQGTNTEAFF. The full variable domain, in which reference TRBV29-1 and TRBJ1-1 provide the parts outside the CDR3, is SAVISQKPSRDICQRGTSLTIQCQVDSQVTMMFWYRQQPGQSLTLIATANQGSEATYESGFVIDKFPISRPNLTFSTLTVSNMSPEDSSIYLCSVQPQGTNTEAFFGQGTRLTVV.

The V and J genes are TRBV25-1 and TRBJ2-5; 16 nucleotides align to TRBD2. V dropped 5 bases and J dropped 4; count of bases not matched to a gene: 10. CDR3 size: 18 residues. Germline loops: CDR1 MGHDK, CDR2 SYGVNS. The CDR3: CASSPRGTSGRGRETQYF. The CDR3 region has the DNA TGTGCCAGCAGTCCGAGGGGGACTAGCGGGAGGGGTCGAGAGACCCAGTACTTC.

This clonotype was seen a few times. J is TRBJ2-6 and V is TRBV11-2, with D possibly TRBD2 on 6 matching bases. CDR1 SGHAT and CDR2 FQNNGV come from the germline V gene. The V gene lost 2 bases and the J gene lost 1 base, with 18 bases spanning the gap. The CDR3 consists of 19 residues. Written as DNA, the CDR3 is TGTGCCAGCAGCTTATCTTACGGGAGAGATGGATCTGGGGCCAACGTCCTGACTTTC. This sequence encodes CASSLSYGRDGSGANVLTF.

This clonotype came up many times. This chain joins TRBV28 and TRBJ2-7; D might be TRBD1 (6 bases). Germline V lookup: CDR1 MDHEN, CDR2 SYDVKM. V shed 7 bases and J shed 3 bases, with 16 bases lying between them. This CDR3 contains 14 residues. CDR3 sequence reads: CASTPSTGDYEQYF. In DNA, the CDR3 is TGTGCCAGCACCCCGTCGACAGGCGACTACGAGCAGTACTTC.

This clonotype was seen repeatedly, ten times or more. The CDR3 DNA follows: TGCAGTGCTAGAGATGCCACTAGCGCGTTTTACGAGCAGTACTTC. This sequence encodes CSARDATSAFYEQYF. This chain connects TRBV20-1 to TRBJ2-7; 7 bases are a match to TRBD2. V lost 0 bases and J lost 4; bases outside the gene matches: 9. The germline CDR1 and CDR2 sequences are DFQATT and SNEGSKA (reference sequence). The CDR3 length is 15 residues.

This clonotype was detected many times. This chain connects TRBV5-1 to TRBJ1-1, with 8 bases identical to TRBD1. CDR3 length: 13 residues. V was pared by 0 bases and J by 8 bases, with 3 bases of the junction left unmatched. Germline CDR1 SGHRS, CDR2 YFSETQ. For the CDR3, the DNA is TGCGCCAGCAGCTTGGCAGGGGGCTCGGAAGCTTTCTTT. Translated, it gives CASSLAGGSEAFF.

V gene TRBV7-8 combines with J gene TRBJ2-7; D possibly corresponds to TRBD2 (6 bases). The V end lost 1 base, the J end lost 7 bases, and 17 bases lay between the germline ends. This CDR3 has 15 residues. Germline V CDR1 and CDR2: SGHVS, FQNEAQ. CDR3 sequence: CASSLGLLPGGEQYF. In DNA, the CDR3 is TGTGCCAGCAGCTTAGGATTACTACCTGGGGGGGAGCAGTACTTC.

There are a few counts of this clonotype. The gene calls are TRBV11-1 and TRBJ2-2, with 7 bases that match TRBD2. Germline lookup yields CDR1 SGHAT and CDR2 FQDESV (reference sequence). Trimming took 1 base from V and 4 from J; bases not matched to a gene: 12. The length of the CDR3 is 18 residues. CDR3: CASSLVGTWRERTGELFF. CDR3 nucleotide sequence: TGTGCCAGCAGCTTAGTAGGGACCTGGCGGGAGCGCACCGGGGAGCTGTTTTTT.

This clonotype was seen many times. The genes are TRBV28 and TRBJ1-1; D call uncertain. The CDR3 is 12 amino acids. V shed 2 bases and J shed 13 bases, with 14 bases lying between them. CDR1 and CDR2 from the germline V gene are MDHEN and SYDVKM. This chain's CDR3 is CASSLPQARGFF. CDR3 sequence (DNA): TGTGCCAGCAGTTTACCCCAGGCCCGGGGTTTCTTT.

In its sample, this clonotype was seen a few times. V gene TRBV7-9 combines with J gene TRBJ1-1; TRBD1 matches at 10 bases. J lost 10 bases, V lost 2 bases, and 10 bases had no gene match. The CDR3 contains 15 residues. Germline V lookup: CDR1 SEHNR, CDR2 FQNEAQ (reference sequence). The CDR3 coding sequence is TGTGCCAGCAGCTTATATGGGACAGGGGTGCTCGGAGCTTTCTTT. Its translation: CASSLYGTGVLGAFF.

Many counts were recorded for this clonotype. This chain links TRBV18 with TRBJ2-1; tentative D call: TRBD2 (5 bases). The CDR3 covers 15 residues. Germline CDR1 KGHSH, CDR2 LQKENI. The V gene lost 4 bases and the J gene lost 6 bases, with 16 bases spanning the gap. Here the CDR3 DNA reads TGTGCCAGCTCACTGACATCACTAGGGCGCAATGAGCAGTTCTTC. Amino acid sequence: CASSLTSLGRNEQFF.

This clonotype was recorded many times. V and J are TRBV24-1 and TRBJ2-7; D ambiguous. CDR1 is KGHDR and CDR2 is SFDVKD in the germline V gene. Trimming pared 6 bases from V and 4 bases from J, leaving 21 bases between. This CDR3 is built from 16 residues. The CDR3 region has the DNA TGTGCCACCAGTCTAACGGCCCTTCTAGGGCAATACGAGCAGTACTTC. Translation: CATSLTALLGQYEQYF.

There are many counts of this clonotype. The V and J genes are TRBV6-2 or TRBV6-3 and TRBJ1-5; D is unresolved. The germline V gene has CDR1 MNHEY and CDR2 SVGEGT. V lost 4 bases and J lost 5, with 15 bases in between. The CDR3 consists of 15 residues. The CDR3 here is CASSSGTELDQPQHF. The CDR3 DNA follows: TGTGCCAGCAGTTCGGGTACTGAGTTGGATCAGCCCCAGCATTTT.

This clonotype was recorded at least ten times. This chain connects TRBV10-3 to TRBJ2-5; 7 bases map to TRBD2. Germline CDR1 and CDR2: ENHRY and SYGVKD. Losses at the gene ends were 0 bases for V and 3 bases for J; bases not matched to a gene: 1. This CDR3 comprises 14 residues. The CDR3: CAISESLAEETQYF. The CDR3 bases are TGTGCCATCAGTGAGTCTCTAGCGGAAGAGACCCAGTACTTC.

This clonotype came up many times. The V call is TRBV6-2 or TRBV6-3, the J call TRBJ1-1; the D gene is possibly TRBD1 (6 bases). This CDR3 comprises 14 residues. Germline V gene data show CDR1 as MNHEY and CDR2 as SVGEGT. The germline V and J ends were trimmed by 2 bases and 1 base, with 8 bases remaining between them. DNA of the CDR3: TGTGCCAGCAGTTACGGAGGGGGGAACACTGAAGCTTTCTTT. This encodes CASSYGGGNTEAFF.

This clonotype occurred many times. The CDR3 DNA is TGTGCCAGCAGTCCATGGGGGACAAGGGGTCAAGAGACCCAGTACTTC. This translates into CASSPWGTRGQETQYF. The chain combines TRBV28 with TRBJ2-5; tentative D call: TRBD1 (6 bases). The CDR3 sequence is 16 residues long. Germline CDR1 MDHEN, CDR2 SYDVKM. Trimming shortened V by 5 bases and J by 2 bases, and 18 bases separated the two germline ends.

This clonotype has at least ten counts. This chain joins TRBV20-1 and TRBJ2-6; possibly TRBD2 for D (6 bases). CDR1 is DFQATT, CDR2 SNEGSKA, per germline (reference sequence). V was clipped by 1 base and J by 2 bases, with 15 bases between them. There are 17 residues in the CDR3. Written as DNA, the CDR3 is TGCAGTGCTAGAGGACTAGTAGGGATCACTGGGGCCAACGTCCTGACTTTC. It specifies CSARGLVGITGANVLTF.

This clonotype was detected many times. The chain joins TRBV7-9 to TRBJ1-1; D is unclear. The CDR3 extends over 12 amino acids. Trimming stripped 3 bases from V and 4 bases from J, with 6 bases between. The germline V gene encodes CDR1 SEHNR and CDR2 FQNEAQ (reference sequence). The CDR3 DNA reads TGTGCCAGCAGCTTCGGGTCCACTGAAGCTTTCTTT. Translated: CASSFGSTEAFF. The full variable domain, completed using reference TRBV7-9 and TRBJ1-1, is DTGVSQNPRHKITKRGQNVTFRCDPISEHNRLYWYRQTLGQGPEFLTYFQNEAQLEKSRLLSDRFSAERPKGSFSTLEIQRTEQGDSAMYLCASSFGSTEAFFGQGTRLTVV.

This clonotype has a handful of counts. The germline gene is not matched at one end of the junction; a read error may be the cause. The J gene is TRBJ1-6, the V gene TRBV7-2; D not certain. The CDR3 spans 12 residues. Germline CDR1 reads SGHTA; CDR2 reads FQGNSA. In nucleotides, the CDR3 is TGTGTCAGCAGCTTAGATGCGCCACCCCTCCACTTT. Its translation is CVSSLDAPPLHF.

Ten or more counts support this clonotype. The V gene is TRBV5-1, the J gene TRBJ2-5; D perhaps matches TRBD2 (6 bases). From germline, CDR1 is SGHRS and CDR2 YFSETQ. Between the trimmed V and J ends, which lost 4 bases and 4 bases, there was a span of 17 bases. The CDR3 runs to 15 residues. The CDR3 loop is CASSDGGAVPETQYF. The CDR3 DNA follows: TGCGCCAGCAGCGATGGCGGGGCCGTACCAGAGACCCAGTACTTC. The complete variable domain, with remaining parts taken from reference TRBV5-1 and TRBJ2-5, reads KAGVTQTPRYLIKTRGQQVTLSCSPISGHRSVSWYQQTPGQGLQFLFEYFSETQRNKGNFPGRFSGRQFSNSRSEMNVSTLELGDSALYLCASSDGGAVPETQYFGPGTRLLVL.

Comment on this clonotype: Because the CDR3 is missing its conserved closing phenylalanine or tryptophan, this is likely a read error. The rearrangement uses TRBV5-8 and TRBJ1-2; D may be TRBD1 (5 bases). Trimming cost V 3 bases and J 2 bases, with 8 bases left between them. Germline values: CDR1 SGHTS, CDR2 YDEGEE. The CDR3 length is 13 residues. The CDR3 region has the DNA TGTGCCAGCAGCTCGGGACGGAACTATGGCTACACCCTC. Its translation: CASSSGRNYGYTL.

This clonotype came up many times. This chain connects TRBV27 to TRBJ2-1; 9 bases line up with TRBD2. J lost 7 bases, V lost 4 bases, and 8 bases had no gene match. This CDR3 comprises 15 residues. CDR1 MNHEY and CDR2 SMNVEV come from the germline V gene (reference sequence). CDR3 nucleotides: TGTGCCAGCAGTTCACTTTCAGCGGGAGGAAATGAGCAGTTCTTC. It specifies CASSSLSAGGNEQFF.

This sequence joins TRBV6-5 and TRBJ2-1; 8 bases are a match to TRBD2. The V gene's germline CDR1 is MNHEY and CDR2 SVGAGI. J gave up 9 bases and V 4 bases, and 14 bases lay outside the gene matches. CDR3 length equals 16 residues. The DNA of the CDR3 is TGTGCCAGCAGTTCCCCACCGACTGACGGGGGGGCTGAGCAGTTCTTC. This gives the protein CASSSPPTDGGAEQFF.

Many counts were recorded for this clonotype. The rearrangement links TRBV15 to TRBJ2-1, with D unclear. CDR1 and CDR2 (germline): LNHNV, YYDKDF (reference sequence). The CDR3 consists of 16 residues. V was cut by 6 bases and J by 4 bases, with 19 bases left in between. The CDR3 DNA reads as TGTGCCACCAGGGCAGACGGTGTACGGGCTTACAATGAGCAGTTCTTC. Translation gives CATRADGVRAYNEQFF.